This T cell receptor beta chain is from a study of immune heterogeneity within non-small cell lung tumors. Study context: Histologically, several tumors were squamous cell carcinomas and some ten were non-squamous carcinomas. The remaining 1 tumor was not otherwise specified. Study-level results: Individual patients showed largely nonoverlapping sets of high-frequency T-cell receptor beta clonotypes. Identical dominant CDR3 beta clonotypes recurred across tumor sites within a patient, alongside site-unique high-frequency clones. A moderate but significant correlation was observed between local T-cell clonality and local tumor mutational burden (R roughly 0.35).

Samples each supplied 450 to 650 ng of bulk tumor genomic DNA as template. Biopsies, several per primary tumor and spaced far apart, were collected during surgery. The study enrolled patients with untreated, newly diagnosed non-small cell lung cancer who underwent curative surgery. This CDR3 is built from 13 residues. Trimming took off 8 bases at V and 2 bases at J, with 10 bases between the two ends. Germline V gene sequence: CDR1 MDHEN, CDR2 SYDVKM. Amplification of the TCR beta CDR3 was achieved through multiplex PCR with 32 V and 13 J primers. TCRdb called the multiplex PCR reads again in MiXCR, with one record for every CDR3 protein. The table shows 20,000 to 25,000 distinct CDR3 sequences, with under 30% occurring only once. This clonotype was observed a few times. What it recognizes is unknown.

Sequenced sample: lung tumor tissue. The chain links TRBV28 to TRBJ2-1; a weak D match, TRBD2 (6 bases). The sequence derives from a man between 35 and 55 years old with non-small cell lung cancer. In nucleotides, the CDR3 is TGTGCCAGCGAAGCGGGTACCTACAATGAGCAGTTCTTC. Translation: CASEAGTYNEQFF.